This T cell receptor beta chain is drawn from a study of Tregs in tolerant kidney transplant recipients. Overall study findings and caveats: Tolerant patients' donor-specific Tregs expanded beyond overall Tregs, suggesting antigen-driven growth. Biological reproducibility was not directly addressed in this study.

Assay used: immunoSEQ multiplex PCR; TCRdb lists only in-frame clones, some missing. The sample has about 78,000 clones; approximately 89% are singletons. Points on this clone: The antigen remains undetermined.

Unstimulated Tregs (CD4+CD25+CD127-) and CD4+CD25- non-Tregs were sorted from PBMCs. Regulatory T cells were sorted from thawed PBMCs rested overnight at 37°C with around 200 IU/ml IL-2. This CDR3 has 16 amino acids. J was trimmed by 4 bases and V by 5 bases; bases with no gene match: 9. CDR1 SGHKS and CDR2 YYEKEE come from the germline V gene (reference sequence). The starting material was Tregs from blood, obtained before the transplant. This chain links TRBV5-5 with TRBJ2-1, with 10 bases that match TRBD2. This clonotype was obtained from a human donor who received a combined kidney and bone marrow transplant. CDR3: CASRRTSGPKYNEQFF. The CDR3 DNA sequence: TGTGCCAGCAGACGGACTAGCGGTCCCAAATACAATGAGCAGTTCTTC.